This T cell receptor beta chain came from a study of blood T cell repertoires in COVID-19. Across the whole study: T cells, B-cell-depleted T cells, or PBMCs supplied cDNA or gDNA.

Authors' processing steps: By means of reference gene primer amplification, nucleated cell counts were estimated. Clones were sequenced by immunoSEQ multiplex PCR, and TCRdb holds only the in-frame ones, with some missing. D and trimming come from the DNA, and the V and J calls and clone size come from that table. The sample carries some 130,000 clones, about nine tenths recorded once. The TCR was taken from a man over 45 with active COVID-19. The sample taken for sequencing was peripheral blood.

Here the CDR3 reads CASSPRRLAGGPSDNEQFF. The DNA of the CDR3 is TGTGCCAGCAGTCCACGACGACTAGCGGGAGGGCCTTCAGACAATGAGCAGTTCTTC. The V call is TRBV6-2 or TRBV6-3, the J call TRBJ2-1; 14 bases are a match to TRBD2. Germline V CDR1 and CDR2: MNHEY, SVGEGT. Losses at the gene ends were 5 bases for V and 5 bases for J; bases not matched to a gene: 14. The CDR3 has 19 amino acids.